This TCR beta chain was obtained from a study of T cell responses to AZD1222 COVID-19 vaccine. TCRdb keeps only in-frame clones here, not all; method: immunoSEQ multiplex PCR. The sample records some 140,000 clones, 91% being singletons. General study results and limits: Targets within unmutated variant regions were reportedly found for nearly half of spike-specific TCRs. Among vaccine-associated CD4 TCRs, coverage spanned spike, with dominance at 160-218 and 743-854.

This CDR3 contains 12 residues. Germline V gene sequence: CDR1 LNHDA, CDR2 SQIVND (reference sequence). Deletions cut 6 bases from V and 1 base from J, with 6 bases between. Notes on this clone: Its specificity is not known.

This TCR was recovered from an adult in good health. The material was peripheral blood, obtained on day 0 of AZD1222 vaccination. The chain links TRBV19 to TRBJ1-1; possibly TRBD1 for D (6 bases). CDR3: CASRGGNTEAFF. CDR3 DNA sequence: TGTGCCAGTAGAGGGGGGAACACTGAAGCTTTCTTT.